Shown below are 7 T cell receptor beta chains from a single sample sequenced in a study of shared clonotypes between healthy human individuals. Only in-frame clones appear in the TCRdb table, and some are missing; sequencing was by immunoSEQ multiplex PCR. The top ten hold 12% of the sample, which has fewer than 600,000 clones, approximately 80% seen once. Sequencing was performed on PBMCs. The receptors were gathered from a woman aged 40 to 49 in good health. Some clones in this sample may be carry-over from other donors' samples.

This sequence joins TRBV11-3 and TRBJ2-3; D remains ambiguous. Trimming removed 3 bases from V and 0 bases from J, with 10 bases in between. CDR3 length: 15 residues. Looked up from germline, CDR1 is SGHNT and CDR2 is YENEEA. The CDR3 DNA sequence: TGTGCCAGCAGCTTGGGCGGACCTAGCACAGATACGCAGTATTTT. This sequence encodes CASSLGGPSTDTQYF. Variable domain in full (rest from reference TRBV11-3 and TRBJ2-3): EAGVVQSPRYKIIEKKQPVAFWCNPISGHNTLYWYLQNLGQGPELLIRYENEEAVDDSQLPKDRFSAERLKGVDSTLKIQPAELGDSAVYLCASSLGGPSTDTQYFGPGTRLTVL.

This chain connects TRBV5-1 to TRBJ1-3, with TRBD1 matching over 9 bases. The CDR3 is made up of 15 amino acids. The germline V gene has CDR1 SGHRS and CDR2 YFSETQ. V gave up 3 bases and J gave up 3 bases; unmatched junction bases: 4. The CDR3 loop is CASSSQGAHGNTIYF. CDR3 bases: TGCGCCAGCAGCTCACAGGGGGCGCATGGAAACACCATATATTTT.

The CDR3 DNA is TGTGCCAGCAGCCCGCGTTGGGGTACTAGCGGGAGTTTGGATGAGCAGTTCTTC. Translating it yields CASSPRWGTSGSLDEQFF. The chain links TRBV9 to TRBJ2-1; 11 bases map to TRBD2. Germline-derived CDR1 and CDR2 are SGDLS and YYNGEE. The J segment lost 8 bases and the V segment lost 4 bases, leaving 17 bases of the junction unmatched. This CDR3 comprises 18 residues.

The chain employs TRBV15 and TRBJ2-1; D unclear. Germline CDR1 and CDR2: LNHNV and YYDKDF (reference sequence). The CDR3 totals 15 residues. Trimming took 0 bases from V and 1 from J, leaving 7 bases between them. As DNA, the CDR3 is TGTGCCACCAGCAGAGACTTGGGATCCTACAATGAGCAGTTCTTC. It yields the protein CATSRDLGSYNEQFF.

The chain combines TRBV19 with TRBJ1-2; TRBD1 aligns across 7 bases. CDR1 LNHDA and CDR2 SQIVND come from the germline V gene (reference sequence). This CDR3 is built from 13 residues. V shed 6 bases, J shed 7 bases, and the junction held 8 bases outside the gene matches. CDR3 sequence reads: CASSFNRGSGYTF. CDR3 nucleotides: TGTGCCAGTAGCTTCAACAGGGGAAGTGGCTACACCTTC. The full variable domain, with the rest looked up from reference TRBV19 and TRBJ1-2, is DGGITQSPKYLFRKEGQNVTLSCEQNLNHDAMYWYRQDPGQGLRLIYYSQIVNDFQKGDIAEGYSVSREKKESFPLTVTSAQKNPTAFYLCASSFNRGSGYTFGSGTRLTVV.

The V call is TRBV27, the J call TRBJ2-7; perhaps D is TRBD1 or TRBD2 (5 bases each). Germline values: CDR1 MNHEY, CDR2 SMNVEV (reference sequence). The CDR3 length is 14 residues. Trimming stripped 6 bases from V and 2 bases from J, with 14 bases between. CDR3 residues: CASSPGTATYEQYF. The CDR3 DNA sequence: TGTGCCAGCAGCCCCGGGACGGCAACCTACGAGCAGTACTTC.

This clone was observed many times. At the DNA level, this CDR3 is encoded by other sequences in the same sample as well. The rearrangement links TRBV4-2 to TRBJ1-4, with 9 nucleotides matching TRBD1. V gave up 3 bases and J gave up 4 bases; unmatched junction bases: 3. Germline V CDR1 and CDR2: LGHNA, YNFKEQ. The CDR3 contains 15 residues. DNA for the CDR3: TGTGCCAGCAGCCAGGACAGGGGCTTTAATGAAAAACTGTTTTTT. Protein product: CASSQDRGFNEKLFF.